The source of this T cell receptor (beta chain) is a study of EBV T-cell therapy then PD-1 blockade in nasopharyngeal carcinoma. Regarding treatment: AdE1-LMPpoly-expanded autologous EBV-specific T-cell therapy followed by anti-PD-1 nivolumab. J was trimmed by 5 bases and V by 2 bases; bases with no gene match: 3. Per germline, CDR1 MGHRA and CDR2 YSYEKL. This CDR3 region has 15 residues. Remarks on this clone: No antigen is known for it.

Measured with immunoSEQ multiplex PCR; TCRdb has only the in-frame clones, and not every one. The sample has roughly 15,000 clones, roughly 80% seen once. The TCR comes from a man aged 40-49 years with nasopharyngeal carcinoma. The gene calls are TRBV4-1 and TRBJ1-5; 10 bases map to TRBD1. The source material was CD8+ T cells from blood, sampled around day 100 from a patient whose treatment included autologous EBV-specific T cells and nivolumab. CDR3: CASSQRTGGDQPQHF. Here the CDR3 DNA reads TGCGCCAGCAGCCAACGGACAGGGGGGGATCAGCCCCAGCATTTT.